These T cell receptor beta chains were read from a single sample in a study of glioma-infiltrating T cells after dendritic cell vaccination. Profiling relied on immunoSEQ multiplex PCR, and the TCRdb table lists in-frame clones only, not all of them. Of tens of thousands of clones listed, less than 85% are singletons. The source material was blood, sampled after dendritic cell vaccination. The receptors here all came from a human donor with glioblastoma. The CDR3 runs from the conserved cysteine through the conserved F or W. Each record gives: J gene, clone size, V gene, D gene, CDR3 protein, CDR3 DNA. D genes are given only for firm matches. Rows give clone size only sometimes, using once, few, many, or a class for an expanded clone.

J gene: TRBJ2-1
clone size: .
V gene: TRBV7-2
D gene: TRBD1
CDR3 protein: CASSPTPGQGKQFF
CDR3 DNA: TGTGCCAGCAGCCCAACTCCGGGACAGGGTAAGCAGTTCTTC

J gene: TRBJ2-1
clone size: .
V gene: TRBV5-1
D gene: TRBD1
CDR3 protein: CASSLGATGGHEQFF
CDR3 DNA: TGCGCCAGCAGCTTGGGGGCGACAGGGGGTCATGAGCAGTTCTTC

J gene: TRBJ1-6
clone size: .
V gene: TRBV5-1
D gene: TRBD1
CDR3 protein: CASSLGTGDSPLHF
CDR3 DNA: TGCGCCAGCAGCTTGGGGACAGGGGATTCACCCCTCCACTTT

J gene: TRBJ2-3
clone size: .
V gene: TRBV19
D gene: TRBD2
CDR3 protein: CASSWQGLAGGPTDTQYF
CDR3 DNA: TGTGCCAGTAGTTGGCAGGGACTAGCGGGAGGGCCGACAGATACGCAGTATTTT

J gene: TRBJ1-2
clone size: .
V gene: TRBV28
D gene: TRBD1
CDR3 protein: CASSLLLDRGQYGYTF
CDR3 DNA: TGTGCCAGCAGCTTACTACTGGACAGGGGGCAGTATGGCTACACCTTC

J gene: TRBJ1-1
clone size: .
V gene: TRBV20-1
D gene: .
CDR3 protein: CSARSPQAAFF
CDR3 DNA: TGCAGTGCTAGATCCCCCCAAGCAGCTTTCTTT

J gene: TRBJ1-2
clone size: .
V gene: TRBV6-4
D gene: TRBD1
CDR3 protein: CASSDGTGGPYGYTF
CDR3 DNA: TGTGCCAGCAGTGACGGGACAGGGGGACCATATGGCTACACCTTC

J gene: TRBJ1-1
clone size: once
V gene: TRBV7-9
D gene: .
CDR3 protein: CASSLQGRNTEAFF
CDR3 DNA: TGTGCCAGCAGCTTACAGGGTCGGAACACTGAAGCTTTCTTT

J gene: TRBJ1-2
clone size: .
V gene: TRBV28
D gene: .
CDR3 protein: CASSFVSQGDGYTF
CDR3 DNA: TGTGCCAGCAGTTTCGTATCACAGGGAGATGGCTACACCTTC

J gene: TRBJ2-7
clone size: .
V gene: TRBV4-2
D gene: TRBD2
CDR3 protein: CASSQALTSGRAVGLHEQYF
CDR3 DNA: TGTGCCAGCAGCCAAGCCTTGACTAGCGGGAGGGCCGTGGGTCTCCACGAGCAGTACTTC

J gene: TRBJ2-4
clone size: few
V gene: TRBV4-3
D gene: TRBD2
CDR3 protein: CASSQRSGGGAKNIQYF
CDR3 DNA: TGCGCCAGCAGCCAACGGAGCGGGGGGGGAGCCAAAAACATTCAGTACTTC

J gene: TRBJ1-2
clone size: .
V gene: TRBV21-1
D gene: .
CDR3 protein: CAGEGDGYTF
CDR3 DNA: TGTGCCGGCGAAGGGGATGGCTACACCTTC

J gene: TRBJ1-5
clone size: .
V gene: TRBV10-3
D gene: .
CDR3 protein: CAISESGPQGEQPQHF
CDR3 DNA: TGTGCCATCAGTGAGTCAGGGCCACAGGGAGAACAGCCCCAGCATTTT

J gene: TRBJ2-2
clone size: .
V gene: TRBV9
D gene: TRBD2
CDR3 protein: CASSSQGGNAGELFF
CDR3 DNA: TGTGCCAGCAGCTCCCAGGGAGGGAATGCCGGGGAGCTGTTTTTT

J gene: TRBJ2-7
clone size: .
V gene: TRBV5-1
D gene: .
CDR3 protein: CASSLDISYEQYF
CDR3 DNA: TGCGCCAGCAGCTTGGACATCTCCTACGAGCAGTACTTC

J gene: TRBJ2-1
clone size: .
V gene: TRBV7-3
D gene: TRBD2
CDR3 protein: CASSAAGGPENEQFF
CDR3 DNA: TGTGCCAGCAGCGCAGCGGGAGGGCCAGAGAATGAGCAGTTCTTC